The following is a T cell receptor beta chain sequence with its context. Its antigen is as yet unknown. PCR was performed a second time for about 7 to 11 cycles using a sample-barcoded 5' primer and a J-beta primer mix. Each cDNA molecule received a tag from a template-switch adaptor that had 12 random nucleotides. TCRdb reanalysed the 5' RACE reads using MiXCR and keeps one entry per CDR3 protein. Here the sample spans under 2,000,000 distinct CDR3 sequences, approximately 50% being singletons. Trimming shortened V by 5 bases and J by 9 bases, and 17 bases separated the two germline ends. The CDR3 contains 14 residues. This sample is drawn from a study of blood T cells in healthy people across ages. Study-wide results and limits: Lack of knowledge of donor CMV status possibly confounded expanded clonotype changes.

Material for sequencing was blood. This rearrangement joins TRBV12-3 or TRBV12-4 to TRBJ2-1; D unresolved. This clonotype was sampled from a middle-aged woman in good health. The CDR3 sequence is CASSIGTGRGEQFF. The CDR3 nucleotides are TGTGCCAGCAGTATAGGTACGGGTAGAGGTGAGCAGTTCTTC.